The table lists the clone carrying this TCR beta chain with a few counts. Its antigen is as yet unknown. This PCR relied on a set of 60 Vbeta primers and 13 Jbeta primers. The protocol was immunoSEQ multiplex PCR, while the TCRdb copy is restricted to in-frame clones and leaves out a portion. This table has more than 95,000 clones, roughly an eighth appearing once. This CDR3 comprises 14 residues. Trimming removed 4 bases from V and 3 bases from J, with 12 bases in between. Per germline, CDR1 MGHRA and CDR2 YSYEKL. The data stem from a study of cytomegalovirus exposure and HLA in healthy donors. Study findings and constraints: Using the classifier, cytomegalovirus status was reportedly diagnosed with high specificity and sensitivity. Likely technical artifact: a cluster of highly shared sequence variants.

This receptor was identified in a man aged 40-49 years in good health and CMV-seropositive. The sample was PBMCs. The chain combines TRBV4-1 with TRBJ1-2, with D unclear. The CDR3 here is CASSLPGHDYGYTF. CDR3 sequence (DNA): TGCGCCAGCAGCCTCCCGGGTCATGACTATGGCTACACCTTC.